One T cell receptor (beta chain) is described in this entry. The specificity of this receptor is unknown. No base quality information exists; no much larger clone differs at one position. Library preparation employed 5' RACE. Sequencing instrument: Illumina HiSeq 2500. The second PCR ran for about 6 to 12 cycles and used a J-beta primer mix along with a sample-barcoded 5' primer. Each TCR beta cDNA molecule received a unique molecular identifier from a template-switch 5' adaptor carrying 12 random nucleotides. Each sample yielded at least 3 million CDR3-containing paired-end reads. First-strand cDNA was synthesized from all RNA with the Mint cDNA synthesis kit, primed by a TRBC-specific oligonucleotide. After uracil-DNA glycosylase treatment, a first 18-cycle PCR used universal primers M1SS and BC2_uni_R on all cDNA. Regarding the original processing steps: Normalization of each sample was performed by random selection of 1 million high-quality reads, each carrying a distinct molecular identifier. Reads with shared molecular identifiers were discarded instead of being binned into consensus sequences. CDR3 identification, clonotype clustering and error correction used MiTCR with a Q25 quality threshold and the strictest error-elimination algorithm. A nonparametric unseen species model with Euler transformation was used to estimate lower-bound total TCR beta diversity. The public sequencing data were trimmed at Q25 with fastp and processed into clonotypes with MiXCR by TCRdb, which kept only in-frame beta chains. CDR3 protein sequences are deduplicated, and each keeps its most common genes and DNA. The V and J calls and clone size are TCRdb's, not the authors'. For this sample the table gives 1,500,000 or so distinct CDR3 sequences, of which under 55% were detected only once. Of the sample, more than 4% falls within the top ten clones.

The donors were 40 or so Caucasian individuals from Russia, aged roughly 6 to 95 years, who were systemically healthy. Each donor gave roughly 9 milliliters of peripheral blood, drawn into EDTA-treated Vacutainer tubes. Ficoll-Paque density-gradient centrifugation was used to isolate PBMCs, with at least 6 million per sample. Total RNA was extracted from PBMCs with Trizol reagent, with at least 6 micrograms obtained per sample. Naive CD45RAhigh/CD27high T cell percentages were measured by flow cytometry on a PBMC aliquot from every donor. Germline trimming amounts to 0 bases on V and 2 bases on J, with 4 as the count of junction bases outside the gene matches. The CDR3 covers 15 residues, taking in both the cysteine and the phenylalanine. Left in the record is the CDR3 DNA by itself, 45 bases read in frame from the first base. CDR1 and CDR2 are read off the germline V gene as MNHEY and SVGEGT. The sample originates from a study of blood T cells in healthy people across ages (dated by TCRdb to the mid-2010s). Background for the entire study: In model experiments, template switching captured about one uniquely barcoded TCR beta cDNA molecule for every two T cells. To track age-related changes in TCR beta repertoire diversity, the study relied on deep sequencing normalized with unique cDNA molecular identifiers. The donors were split into four age groups: young (average about 15 years), middle-aged (roughly 42), aged (62) and long-lived (under 90). To avoid experimental bias, donors of different ages were spread randomly across the sequencing lanes. The study analyzed two additional independent replicas of 1 million unique cDNA reads from the same blood draw for two donors, one aged 18 to 30 and one aged 80 or older. The research as a whole found: The CMV infection status of donors was not known, potentially confounding age-related changes in expanded clonotypes. Total diversity estimates from one million sequenced T cells were considered lower bounds and underestimates. A strong correlation was found between observed TCR beta diversity and the percentage of naive T cells measured by flow cytometry. Bulk unsorted PBMC profiling prevented conclusive comparison of naive and antigen-experienced compartments. Observed TCR beta diversity per million T cells fell roughly linearly with age, and a significant reduction was already apparent by age around 44. The long-lived group showed more naive CD4+ T cells, fewer expanded clones and increased TCR diversity than the aged group, suggesting age selection.

Sequencing was done on a sample of blood. The receptor comes from a woman younger than 35 in good health. The chain joins TRBV6-2 or TRBV6-3 to TRBJ2-7, and 7 bases in between align with TRBD1. DNA sequence: TGTGCCAGCAGTTACTCCGGGACAGAGGCCTACGAGCAGTACTTC. It is translated as CASSYSGTEAYEQYF.